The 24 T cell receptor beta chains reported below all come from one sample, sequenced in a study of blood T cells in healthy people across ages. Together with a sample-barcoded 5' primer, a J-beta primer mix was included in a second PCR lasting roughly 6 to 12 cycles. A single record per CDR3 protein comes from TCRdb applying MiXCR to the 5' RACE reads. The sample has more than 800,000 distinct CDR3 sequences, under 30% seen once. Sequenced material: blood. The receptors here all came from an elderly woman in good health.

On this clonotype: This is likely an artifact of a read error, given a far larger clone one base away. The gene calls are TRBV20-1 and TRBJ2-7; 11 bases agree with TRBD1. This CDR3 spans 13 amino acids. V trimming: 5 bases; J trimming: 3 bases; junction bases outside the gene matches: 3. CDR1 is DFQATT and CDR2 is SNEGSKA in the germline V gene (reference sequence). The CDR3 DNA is TGCAGTGCTGGACAGGGGGCTGTCTACGAGCAGTACTTC. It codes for CSAGQGAVYEQYF.

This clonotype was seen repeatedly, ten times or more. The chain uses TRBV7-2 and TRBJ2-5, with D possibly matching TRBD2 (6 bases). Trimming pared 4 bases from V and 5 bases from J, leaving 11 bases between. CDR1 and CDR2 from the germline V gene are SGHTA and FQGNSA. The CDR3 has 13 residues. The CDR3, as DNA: TGTGCCAGCAGCTCCTGGAGCGGGGAGACCCAGTACTTC. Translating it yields CASSSWSGETQYF.

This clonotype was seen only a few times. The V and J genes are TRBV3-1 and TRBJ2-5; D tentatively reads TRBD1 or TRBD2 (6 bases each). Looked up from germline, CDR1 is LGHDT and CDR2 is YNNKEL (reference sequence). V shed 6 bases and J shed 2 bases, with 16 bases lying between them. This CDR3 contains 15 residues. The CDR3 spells CASSPGAGVQETQYF. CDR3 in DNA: TGTGCCAGCAGTCCGGGGGCGGGTGTACAAGAGACCCAGTACTTC.

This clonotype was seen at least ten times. CDR3 nucleotide sequence: TGTGCCTGCAACGGACTAGTCCGCACAGATACGCAGTATTTT. Amino acid sequence: CACNGLVRTDTQYF. The rearrangement uses TRBV30 and TRBJ2-3, with TRBD2 identical over 7 bases. From germline, CDR1 is GTSNPN and CDR2 SVGIG (reference sequence). This CDR3 region has 14 residues. J gave up 1 base and V 6 bases, and 7 bases lay outside the gene matches.

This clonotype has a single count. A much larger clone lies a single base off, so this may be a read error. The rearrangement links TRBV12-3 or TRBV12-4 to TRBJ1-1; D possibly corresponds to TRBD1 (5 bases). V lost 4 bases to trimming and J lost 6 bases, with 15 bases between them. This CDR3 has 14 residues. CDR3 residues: CASSSGGIDAEAFF. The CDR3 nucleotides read TGTGCCAGCAGTTCCGGGGGGATTGACGCTGAAGCTTTCTTT.

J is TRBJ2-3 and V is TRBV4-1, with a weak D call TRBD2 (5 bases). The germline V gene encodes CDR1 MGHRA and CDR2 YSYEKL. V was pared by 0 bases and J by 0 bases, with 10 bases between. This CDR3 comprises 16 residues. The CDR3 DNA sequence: TGCGCCAGCAGCCAAGAACGGGGTTTGAGCACAGATACGCAGTATTTT. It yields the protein CASSQERGLSTDTQYF.

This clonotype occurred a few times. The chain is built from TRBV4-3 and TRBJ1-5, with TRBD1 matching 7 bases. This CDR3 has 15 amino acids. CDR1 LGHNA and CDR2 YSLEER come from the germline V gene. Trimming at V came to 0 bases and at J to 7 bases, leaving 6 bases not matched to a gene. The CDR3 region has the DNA TGCGCCAGCAGCCAAGATCTTACAGGGGAACAGCCCCAGCATTTT. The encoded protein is CASSQDLTGEQPQHF.

CDR3 protein: CAIRSRDWADTQYF. The CDR3 coding sequence is TGTGCCATTAGAAGTAGAGATTGGGCAGATACGCAGTATTTT. The chain recombines TRBV27 with TRBJ2-3; D is unresolved. The germline CDR1 and CDR2 sequences are MNHEY and SMNVEV (reference sequence). The ends were cut back, 10 bases at V and 4 bases at J, with 18 bases in the middle. The CDR3 has 14 amino acids.

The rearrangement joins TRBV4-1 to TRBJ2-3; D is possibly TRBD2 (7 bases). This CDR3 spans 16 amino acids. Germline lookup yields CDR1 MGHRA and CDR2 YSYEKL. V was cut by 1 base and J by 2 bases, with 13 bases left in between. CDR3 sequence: CASSQARGANTDTQYF. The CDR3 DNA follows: TGCGCCAGCAGCCAAGCCCGGGGGGCAAACACAGATACGCAGTATTTT.

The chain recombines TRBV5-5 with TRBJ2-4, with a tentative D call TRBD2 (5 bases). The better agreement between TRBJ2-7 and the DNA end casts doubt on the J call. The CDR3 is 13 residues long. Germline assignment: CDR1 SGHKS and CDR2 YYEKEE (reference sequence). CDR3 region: CASSLAGEGEQYF. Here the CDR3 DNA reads TGTGCCAGCAGCTTGGCTGGAGAGGGCGAGCAGTACTTC.

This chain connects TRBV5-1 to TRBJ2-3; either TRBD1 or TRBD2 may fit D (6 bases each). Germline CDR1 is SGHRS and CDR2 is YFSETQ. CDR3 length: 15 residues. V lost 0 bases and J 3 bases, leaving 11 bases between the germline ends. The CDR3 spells CASSLAPGATDTQYF. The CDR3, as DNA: TGCGCCAGCAGCTTGGCGCCGGGGGCGACAGATACGCAGTATTTT.

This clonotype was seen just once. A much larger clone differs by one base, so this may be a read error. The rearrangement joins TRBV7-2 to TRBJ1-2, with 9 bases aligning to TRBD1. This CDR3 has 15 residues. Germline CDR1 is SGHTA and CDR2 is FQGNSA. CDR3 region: CAGSVTGGAYYGYTF. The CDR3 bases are TGTGCCGGCAGCGTTACAGGGGGCGCTTACTATGGCTACACCTTC.

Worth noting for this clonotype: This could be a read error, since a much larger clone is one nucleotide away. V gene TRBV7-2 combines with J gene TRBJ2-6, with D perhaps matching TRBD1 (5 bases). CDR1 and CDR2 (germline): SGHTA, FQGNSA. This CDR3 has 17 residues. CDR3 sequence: CASSLDQIGTGANVRTF. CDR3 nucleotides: TGTGCCAGCAGCTTAGACCAGATCGGTACTGGGGCCAACGTCCGGACTTTC.

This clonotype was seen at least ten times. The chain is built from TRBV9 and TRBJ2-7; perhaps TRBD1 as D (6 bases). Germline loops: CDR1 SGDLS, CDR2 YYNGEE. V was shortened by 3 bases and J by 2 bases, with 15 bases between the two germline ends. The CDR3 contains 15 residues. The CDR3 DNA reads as TGTGCCAGCAGCGAGGGTCCCACAGGGACCTACGAGCAGTACTTC. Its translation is CASSEGPTGTYEQYF.

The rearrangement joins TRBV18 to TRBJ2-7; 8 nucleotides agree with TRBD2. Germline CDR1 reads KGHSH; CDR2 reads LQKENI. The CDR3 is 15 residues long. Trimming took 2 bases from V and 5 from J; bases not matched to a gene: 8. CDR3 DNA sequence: TGTGCCAGCTCACCAACGGGAGGGCCGGGGAACGAGCAGTACTTC. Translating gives CASSPTGGPGNEQYF. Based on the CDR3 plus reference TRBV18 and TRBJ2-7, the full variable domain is NAGVMQNPRHLVRRRGQEARLRCSPMKGHSHVYWYRQLPEEGLKFMVYLQKENIIDESGMPKERFSAEFPKEGPSILRIQQVVRGDSAAYFCASSPTGGPGNEQYFGPGTRLTVT.

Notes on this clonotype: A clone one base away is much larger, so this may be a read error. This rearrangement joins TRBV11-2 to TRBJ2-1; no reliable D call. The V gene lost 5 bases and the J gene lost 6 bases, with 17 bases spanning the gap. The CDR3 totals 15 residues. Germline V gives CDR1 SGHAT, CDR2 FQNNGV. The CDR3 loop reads CASSPLPLACNEQFF. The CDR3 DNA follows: TGTGCCAGCAGCCCTCTCCCTTTAGCCTGCAATGAGCAGTTCTTC.

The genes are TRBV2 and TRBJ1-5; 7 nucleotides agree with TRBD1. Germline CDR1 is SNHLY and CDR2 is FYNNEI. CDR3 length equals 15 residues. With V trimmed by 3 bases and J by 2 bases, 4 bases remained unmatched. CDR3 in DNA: TGTGCCAGCAGTGACAGGGGGGATGGCAATCAGCCCCAGCATTTT. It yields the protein CASSDRGDGNQPQHF.

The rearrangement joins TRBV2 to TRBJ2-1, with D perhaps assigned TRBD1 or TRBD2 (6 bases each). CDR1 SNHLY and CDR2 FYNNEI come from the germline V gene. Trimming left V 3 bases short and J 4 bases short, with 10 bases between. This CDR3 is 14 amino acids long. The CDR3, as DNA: TGTGCCAGCAGTGACAGGGGAGGATACAATGAGCAGTTCTTC. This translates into CASSDRGGYNEQFF.

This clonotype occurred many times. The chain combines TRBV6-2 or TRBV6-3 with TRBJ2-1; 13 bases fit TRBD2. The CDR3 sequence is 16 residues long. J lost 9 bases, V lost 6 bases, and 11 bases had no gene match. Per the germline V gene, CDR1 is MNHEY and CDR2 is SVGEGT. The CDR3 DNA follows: TGTGCCAGCAGCCGAGGACTAGCGGGGGATGGTGGTGAGCAGTTCTTC. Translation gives CASSRGLAGDGGEQFF.

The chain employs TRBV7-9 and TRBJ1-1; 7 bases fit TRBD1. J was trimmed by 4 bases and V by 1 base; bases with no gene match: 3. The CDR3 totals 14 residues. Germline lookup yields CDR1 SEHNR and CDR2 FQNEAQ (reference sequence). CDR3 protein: CASSLVEGATEAFF. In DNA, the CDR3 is TGTGCCAGCAGCTTAGTTGAGGGGGCCACTGAAGCTTTCTTT.

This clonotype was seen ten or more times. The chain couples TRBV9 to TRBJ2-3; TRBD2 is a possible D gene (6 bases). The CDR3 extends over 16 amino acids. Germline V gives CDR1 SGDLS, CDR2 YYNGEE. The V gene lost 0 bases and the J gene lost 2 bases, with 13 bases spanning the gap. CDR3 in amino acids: CASSVAPAGFTDTQYF. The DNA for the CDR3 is TGTGCCAGCAGCGTAGCCCCAGCGGGCTTCACAGATACGCAGTATTTT.

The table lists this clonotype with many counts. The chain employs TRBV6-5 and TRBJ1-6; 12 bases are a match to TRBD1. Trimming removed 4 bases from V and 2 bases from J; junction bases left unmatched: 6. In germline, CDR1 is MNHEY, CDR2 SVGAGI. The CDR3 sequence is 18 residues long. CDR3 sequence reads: CASSSGQGAVAYNSPLHF. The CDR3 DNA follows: TGTGCCAGCAGTTCGGGACAGGGGGCAGTCGCCTATAATTCACCCCTCCACTTT.

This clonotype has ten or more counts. The DNA for the CDR3 is TGTGCCAGCAGCCAACCTGGCGGGGGGACCTTTAACATTCAGTACTTC. It yields the protein CASSQPGGGTFNIQYF. V usage is TRBV4-2 and J usage is TRBJ2-4; 8 bases are a match to TRBD2. The CDR3 covers 16 residues. The germline V gene encodes CDR1 LGHNA and CDR2 YNFKEQ. Trimming took 2 bases from V and 7 from J; bases not matched to a gene: 10.

The CDR3: CASSVGTLTRETQYF. CDR3 DNA sequence: TGTGCCAGCAGCGTAGGGACACTTACTCGAGAGACCCAGTACTTC. The gene calls are TRBV9 and TRBJ2-5, with a possible D match to TRBD1 (5 bases). The germline V and J ends were trimmed by 0 bases and 4 bases, with 13 bases remaining between them. The CDR3 sequence is 15 residues long. Germline V gene sequence: CDR1 SGDLS, CDR2 YYNGEE.